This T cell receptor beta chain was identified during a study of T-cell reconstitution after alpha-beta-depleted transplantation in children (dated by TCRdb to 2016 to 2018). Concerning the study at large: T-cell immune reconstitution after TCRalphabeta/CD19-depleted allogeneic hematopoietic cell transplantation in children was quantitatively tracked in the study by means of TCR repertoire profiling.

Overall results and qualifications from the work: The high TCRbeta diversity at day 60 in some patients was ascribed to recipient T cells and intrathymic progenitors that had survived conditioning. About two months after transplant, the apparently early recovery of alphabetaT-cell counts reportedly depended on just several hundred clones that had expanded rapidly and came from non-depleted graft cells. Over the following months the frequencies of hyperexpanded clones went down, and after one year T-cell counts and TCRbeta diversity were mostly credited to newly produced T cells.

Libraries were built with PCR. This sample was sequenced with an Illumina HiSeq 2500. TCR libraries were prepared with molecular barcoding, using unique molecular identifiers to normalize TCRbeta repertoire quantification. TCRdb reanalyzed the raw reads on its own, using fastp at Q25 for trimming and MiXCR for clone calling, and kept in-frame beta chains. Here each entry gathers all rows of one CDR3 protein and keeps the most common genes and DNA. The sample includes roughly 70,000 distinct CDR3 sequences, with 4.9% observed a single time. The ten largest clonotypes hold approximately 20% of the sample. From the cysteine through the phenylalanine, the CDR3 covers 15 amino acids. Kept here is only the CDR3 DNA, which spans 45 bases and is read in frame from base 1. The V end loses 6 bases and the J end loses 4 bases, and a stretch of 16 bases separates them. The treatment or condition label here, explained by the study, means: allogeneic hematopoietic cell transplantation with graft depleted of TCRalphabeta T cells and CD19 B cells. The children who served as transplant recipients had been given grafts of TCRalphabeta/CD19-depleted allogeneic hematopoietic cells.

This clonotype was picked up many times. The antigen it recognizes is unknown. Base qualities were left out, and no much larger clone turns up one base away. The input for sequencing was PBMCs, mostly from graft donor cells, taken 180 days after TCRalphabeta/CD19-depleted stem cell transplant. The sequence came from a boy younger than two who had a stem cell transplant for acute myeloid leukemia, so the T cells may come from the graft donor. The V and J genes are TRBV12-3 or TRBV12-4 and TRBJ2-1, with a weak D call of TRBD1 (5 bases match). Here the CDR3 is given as CASSSLGQGYNEQFF. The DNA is TGTGCCAGCAGCTCCCTTGGGCAGGGATACAATGAGCAGTTCTTC.